This T cell receptor beta chain was observed in a study of T-cell reconstitution after alpha-beta-depleted transplantation in children. In this sample, this clonotype turned up a few times. Its antigen remains unidentified. Overall study findings and caveats: Expanded graft clones numbering several hundred reportedly gave rise to alpha-beta T cells about two months after transplant. Day-60 TCRbeta diversity that was high in some patients was derived from surviving recipient T cells and thymic progenitors. Hyperexpanded clones declined; after one year, newly produced T cells mostly supplied diversity.

This CDR3 spans 15 amino acids. V lost 4 bases and J 0 bases, leaving 12 bases between the germline ends. The germline V gene encodes CDR1 SGHRS and CDR2 YFSETQ. Preparation of the TCRbeta library was carried out with unique molecular identifiers. From the PCR reads, TCRdb called clonotypes with MiXCR, one entry per CDR3 protein. The data contain about 980,000 distinct CDR3 sequences, about 31% of them singletons. The source is a boy younger than two who had a stem cell transplant for SCID, so the T cells may come from the graft donor. The source was PBMCs, mostly from graft donor cells, collected 360 days after TCRalphabeta/CD19-depleted stem cell transplant. This rearrangement joins TRBV5-1 to TRBJ2-3; tentatively, D is TRBD1 (6 bases). The CDR3 sequence is CASSQAGVSTDTQYF. Here the CDR3 DNA reads TGCGCCAGCAGCCAAGCAGGGGTGAGCACAGATACGCAGTATTTT.